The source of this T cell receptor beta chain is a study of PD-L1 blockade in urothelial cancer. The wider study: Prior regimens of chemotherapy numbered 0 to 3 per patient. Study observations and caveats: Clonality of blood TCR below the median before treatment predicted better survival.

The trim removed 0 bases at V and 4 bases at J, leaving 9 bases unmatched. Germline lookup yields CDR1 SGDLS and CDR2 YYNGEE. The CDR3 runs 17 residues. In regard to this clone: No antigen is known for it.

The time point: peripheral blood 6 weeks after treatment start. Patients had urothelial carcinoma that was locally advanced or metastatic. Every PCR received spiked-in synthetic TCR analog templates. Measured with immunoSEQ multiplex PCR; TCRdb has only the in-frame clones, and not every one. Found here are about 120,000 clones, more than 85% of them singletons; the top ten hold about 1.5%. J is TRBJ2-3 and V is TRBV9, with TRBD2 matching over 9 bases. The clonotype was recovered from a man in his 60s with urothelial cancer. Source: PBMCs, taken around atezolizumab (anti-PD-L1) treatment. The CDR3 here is CASSVAGGRGGPDTQYF. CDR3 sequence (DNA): TGTGCCAGCAGCGTAGCCGGTGGGCGGGGGGGCCCAGATACGCAGTATTTT.